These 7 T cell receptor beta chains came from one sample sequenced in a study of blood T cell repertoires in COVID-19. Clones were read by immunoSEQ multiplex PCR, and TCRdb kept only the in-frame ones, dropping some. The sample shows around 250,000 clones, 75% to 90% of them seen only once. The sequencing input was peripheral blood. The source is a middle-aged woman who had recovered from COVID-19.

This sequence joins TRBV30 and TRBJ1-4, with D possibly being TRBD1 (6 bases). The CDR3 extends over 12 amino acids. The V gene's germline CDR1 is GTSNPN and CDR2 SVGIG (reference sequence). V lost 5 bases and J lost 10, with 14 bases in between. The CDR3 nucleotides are TGTGCCTGGGAACACAGGGCCGGAAAACTGTTTTTT. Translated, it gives CAWEHRAGKLFF. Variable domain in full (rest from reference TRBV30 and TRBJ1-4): SQTIHQWPATLVQPVGSPLSLECTVEGTSNPNLYWYRQAAGRGLQLLFYSVGIGQISSEVPQNLSASRPQDRQFILSSKKLLLSDSGFYLCAWEHRAGKLFFGSGTQLSVL.

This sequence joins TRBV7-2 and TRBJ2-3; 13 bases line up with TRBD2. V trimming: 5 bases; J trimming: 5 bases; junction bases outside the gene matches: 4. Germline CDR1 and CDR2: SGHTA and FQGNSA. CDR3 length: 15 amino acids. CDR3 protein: CASSPGLAGVDTQYF. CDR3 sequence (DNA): TGTGCCAGCAGCCCAGGACTAGCGGGAGTAGATACGCAGTATTTT.

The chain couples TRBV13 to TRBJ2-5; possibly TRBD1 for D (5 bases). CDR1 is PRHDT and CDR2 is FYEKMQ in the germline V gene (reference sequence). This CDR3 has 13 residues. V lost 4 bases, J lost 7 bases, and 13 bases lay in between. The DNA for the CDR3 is TGTGCCAGCAGCTCGACAGTCACAGGGACCCAGTACTTC. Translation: CASSSTVTGTQYF. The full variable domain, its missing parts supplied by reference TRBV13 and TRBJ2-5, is AAGVIQSPRHLIKEKRETATLKCYPIPRHDTVYWYQQGPGQDPQFLISFYEKMQSDKGSIPDRFSAQQFSDYHSELNMSSLELGDSALYFCASSSTVTGTQYFGPGTRLLVL.

CDR3 coding DNA: TGTGCCAGCAGCTTGAGGCAGGGGGTGTGGACCTATAATTCACCCCTCCACTTT. Residues: CASSLRQGVWTYNSPLHF. This chain connects TRBV5-6 to TRBJ1-6; 7 bases match TRBD1. Germline V gene data show CDR1 as SGHDT and CDR2 as YYEEEE. Trimming at V came to 1 base and at J to 2 bases, leaving 9 bases not matched to a gene. There are 18 residues in the CDR3.

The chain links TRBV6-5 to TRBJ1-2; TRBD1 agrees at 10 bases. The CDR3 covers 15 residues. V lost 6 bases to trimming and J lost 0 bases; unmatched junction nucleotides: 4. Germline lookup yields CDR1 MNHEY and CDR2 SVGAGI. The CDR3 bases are TGTGCCAGCAGAGGACAGGGGGATGCTAACTATGGCTACACCTTC. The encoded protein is CASRGQGDANYGYTF.

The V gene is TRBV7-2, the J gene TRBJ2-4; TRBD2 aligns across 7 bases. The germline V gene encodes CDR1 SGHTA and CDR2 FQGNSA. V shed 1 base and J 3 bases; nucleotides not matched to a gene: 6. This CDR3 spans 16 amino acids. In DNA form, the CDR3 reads TGTGCCAGCAGCTTAGTCCAGAGCGGGGACAAAAACATTCAGTACTTC. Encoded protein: CASSLVQSGDKNIQYF.

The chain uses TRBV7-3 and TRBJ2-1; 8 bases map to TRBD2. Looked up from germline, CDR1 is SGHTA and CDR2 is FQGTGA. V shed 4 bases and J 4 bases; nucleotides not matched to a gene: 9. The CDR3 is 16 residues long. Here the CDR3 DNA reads TGTGCCAGCAGCTCCAAAGGCGGGGGGACATACAATGAGCAGTTCTTC. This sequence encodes CASSSKGGGTYNEQFF.